Shown below are 3 T cell receptor beta chains from a single sample sequenced in a study of T cell responses to AZD1222 COVID-19 vaccine. The data were produced by immunoSEQ multiplex PCR, yet TCRdb's version contains in-frame clones alone and is incomplete. The sample lists approximately 220,000 clones; more than 85% were seen once. This specimen was peripheral blood, taken on day 0 of MenACWY control vaccination. These receptors came from an adult in good health.

The chain joins TRBV12-5 to TRBJ1-5; 10 nucleotides align to TRBD1. Germline V gene lookup returns CDR1 LGHNT and CDR2 FRNRAP. The CDR3 runs to 14 residues. After removal of 4 bases from V and 6 bases from J, the junction contained 3 bases not matched to a gene. CDR3 amino acids: CASGSGQGSQPQHF. CDR3 bases: TGTGCTAGTGGTTCGGGACAGGGGAGTCAGCCCCAGCATTTT.

The chain uses TRBV20-1 and TRBJ1-2; 7 bases are shared with TRBD1. The germline V gene encodes CDR1 DFQATT and CDR2 SNEGSKA (reference sequence). This CDR3 comprises 11 residues. With 2 bases clipped from V and 10 bases from J, the junction kept 4 bases outside the gene matches. CDR3 coding DNA: TGCAGTGCTAGAAACAGGGGCGACTACACCTTC. This gives the protein CSARNRGDYTF.

The chain carries TRBV6-6 and TRBJ2-4; possible D gene TRBD1, 5 bases. CDR1 is MNHNY, CDR2 SVGAGI, per germline (reference sequence). There are 16 residues in the CDR3. With 0 bases removed from V and 0 bases from J, the gap between germline ends came to 9 bases. The CDR3 spells CASSYSDRLAKNIQYF. DNA of the CDR3: TGTGCCAGCAGTTACTCAGACAGACTAGCCAAAAACATTCAGTACTTC.